The clone carrying this TCR beta chain was counted a few times. Its antigen is as yet unknown. Primers used in a second PCR of about 7 to 12 cycles were a sample-barcoded 5' primer and a J-beta primer mix. Each CDR3 protein gets one entry after TCRdb re-called the 5' RACE reads with MiXCR. This sample has around 1.1 million distinct CDR3 sequences; 35% to 40% occur once, and the top ten carry roughly 14%. The data belong to a study of blood T cells in healthy people across ages. Study findings and constraints: Roughly linearly, TCR beta diversity per million T cells fell as age increased. Long-lived donors carried more naive CD4+ cells and greater diversity than aged donors.

In terms of origin and age, donors were healthy Caucasian individuals from Russia aged about 6 to 90. Total RNA was extracted at no less than 6 micrograms per sample. The CDR3 is made up of 10 amino acids. V was cut by 7 bases and J by 11 bases, with 12 bases left in between. Germline loops: CDR1 SGDLS, CDR2 YYNGEE. Sequenced: blood. The chain links TRBV9 to TRBJ2-5, with unresolved D. The receptor was isolated from a young man in good health. CDR3 sequence (DNA): TGTGCCAGCGCCGGCAATGAGCAGTACTTC. This encodes CASAGNEQYF.